This passage covers 27 T cell receptor beta chains from one sample sequenced in a study of CD8+ T cells in alopecia areata (dated by TCRdb to 2016 to 2019). The library was built by means of the immunoSEQ multiplex PCR assay. RNA was extracted from all samples and reverse transcribed into cDNA, which served as template for TCR sequencing. The immuneACCESS repertoire file appears here via TCRdb, limited to in-frame rearrangements. These files lack a portion of the clones; in checked studies, under half of the deficit traces to unresolved V genes, and the cause of the others is not known. A total of about 100,000 clones appear in this sample, approximately 63% of them only once. Roughly 20% of the sample is in the top ten clones. The sample was CD8+ T cells sorted from blood. These receptors were taken from a human donor in good health.

This clone was seen once. This chain joins TRBV7-6 and TRBJ2-1; D gene unclear. CDR3 size: 15 residues. The germline V and J ends were trimmed by 0 bases and 8 bases, with 14 bases remaining between them. CDR1 is SGHVS and CDR2 is FNYEAQ in the germline V gene. CDR3 DNA sequence: TGTGCCAGCAGCTTAGCCGGCGGATTGGGCGATGAGCAGTTCTTC. Translated: CASSLAGGLGDEQFF.

The chain employs TRBV2 and TRBJ1-2, with D uncertain. Germline CDR1 is SNHLY and CDR2 is FYNNEI. The CDR3 extends over 14 amino acids. Deletions cut 2 bases from V and 3 bases from J, with 10 bases between. The CDR3 DNA is TGTGCCAGCAGTGAAATGCCAGATGACTATGGCTACACCTTC. Encoded protein: CASSEMPDDYGYTF. Using reference TRBV2 and TRBJ1-2 for the parts outside the CDR3, the full variable domain is EPEVTQTPSHQVTQMGQEVILRCVPISNHLYFYWYRQILGQKVEFLVSFYNNEISEKSEIFDDQFSVERPDGSNFTLKIRSTKLEDSAMYFCASSEMPDDYGYTFGSGTRLTVV.

The chain links TRBV6-6 to TRBJ2-3; a weak D match, TRBD1 (5 bases). This CDR3 is 16 amino acids long. The germline gives CDR1 MNHNY, CDR2 SVGAGI (reference sequence). The V end was cut by 6 bases, the J end by 5 bases, with 21 bases between. CDR3 amino acids: CASSPDSDGLRDTQYF. The CDR3 nucleotides are TGTGCCAGCAGCCCCGACAGCGACGGCTTAAGAGATACGCAGTATTTT.

The genes are TRBV28 and TRBJ2-7; 8 bases match TRBD1. Germline V lookup: CDR1 MDHEN, CDR2 SYDVKM. This CDR3 contains 15 residues. With V trimmed by 5 bases and J by 2 bases, 8 bases remained unmatched. The CDR3 region is CASSPRTGNPYEQYF. CDR3 in DNA: TGTGCCAGCAGTCCCCGGACAGGGAACCCCTACGAGCAGTACTTC.

V is TRBV2 and J is TRBJ1-4; 8 nucleotides line up with TRBD1. The CDR3 is 14 amino acids. V shed 7 bases and J 7 bases; nucleotides not matched to a gene: 8. Per germline, CDR1 SNHLY and CDR2 FYNNEI. The CDR3 sequence: CASTVDRGAEKLFF. The CDR3 nucleotides are TGTGCCAGCACCGTTGACAGGGGAGCTGAAAAACTGTTTTTT.

This clone is classed as large. This chain links TRBV7-9 with TRBJ2-5, with TRBD2 identical over 10 bases. The CDR3 is 18 amino acids. Germline V gives CDR1 SEHNR, CDR2 FQNEAQ (reference sequence). Trimming took 2 bases from V and 5 from J; bases not matched to a gene: 14. This CDR3 is CASSLIASGGDVRETQYF. The CDR3 DNA reads as TGTGCCAGCAGCTTAATAGCTAGCGGGGGAGACGTACGGGAGACCCAGTACTTC.

The rearrangement links TRBV28 to TRBJ2-7, with a weak D call TRBD1 (6 bases). The CDR3 extends over 13 amino acids. V was shortened by 7 bases and J by 3 bases, with 13 bases between the two germline ends. The V gene's germline CDR1 is MDHEN and CDR2 SYDVKM. The CDR3, as DNA: TGTGCCAGCATTATGAGAGGGGGCTACGAGCAGTACTTC. Its protein product is CASIMRGGYEQYF.

This clone was counted only a few times. The rearrangement uses TRBV29-1 and TRBJ2-3; D gene uncertain. Germline loops: CDR1 SQVTM, CDR2 ANQGSEA. The CDR3 has 13 residues. Between the trimmed V and J ends, which lost 3 bases and 1 base, there was a span of 8 bases. This CDR3 is CSVDEFRTDTQYF. The CDR3 DNA reads as TGCAGCGTTGATGAGTTTCGCACAGATACGCAGTATTTT.

V and J are TRBV6-5 and TRBJ1-5; D may be TRBD1 (5 bases). The V gene's germline CDR1 is MNHEY and CDR2 SVGAGI. The CDR3 loop spans 15 amino acids. V lost 6 bases to trimming and J lost 0 bases, with 12 bases between them. CDR3 sequence reads: CASRPRTNSNQPQHF. CDR3 nucleotide sequence: TGTGCCAGCAGACCGAGGACAAATAGCAATCAGCCCCAGCATTTT.

A single count supports this clone. This CDR3 is CASSEGAGRSSGANVLTF. CDR3 bases: TGTGCCAGCAGCGAAGGGGCGGGGCGAAGCTCTGGGGCCAACGTCCTGACTTTC. The J gene is TRBJ2-6, the V gene TRBV11-2; a possible D gene is TRBD2 (6 bases). Germline V gene sequence: CDR1 SGHAT, CDR2 FQNNGV. With 5 bases removed from V and 0 bases from J, the gap between germline ends came to 17 bases. The CDR3 is made up of 18 amino acids.

The chain employs TRBV28 and TRBJ1-2; tentatively, D is TRBD1 (6 bases). V was cut by 2 bases and J by 10 bases, with 17 bases left in between. The germline CDR1 and CDR2 sequences are MDHEN and SYDVKM. The CDR3 is 14 residues long. The CDR3 DNA sequence: TGTGCCAGCAGTTTAATTCAGGGGCGGGCAGACTACACCTTC. Translation: CASSLIQGRADYTF.

The chain combines TRBV6-5 with TRBJ2-7; D is unresolved. From germline, CDR1 is MNHEY and CDR2 SVGAGI. The V end lost 9 bases, the J end lost 4 bases, and 13 bases lay between the germline ends. The CDR3 is made up of 12 amino acids. The CDR3 DNA reads TGTGCCAGTATGGGCGCCGAGTACGAGCAGTACTTC. Encoded protein: CASMGAEYEQYF.

This clone was detected only a few times. The chain combines TRBV7-8 with TRBJ1-1; 8 bases fit TRBD1. V was pared by 5 bases and J by 1 base, with 3 bases of the junction left unmatched. Germline V gene lookup returns CDR1 SGHVS and CDR2 FQNEAQ. The CDR3 totals 14 residues. The CDR3 nucleotides are TGTGCCAGCAGCACACAGGGGGAGAACACTGAAGCTTTCTTT. Amino acid sequence: CASSTQGENTEAFF.

The table lists this clone with a few counts. The J gene is TRBJ2-1, the V gene TRBV29-1; 8 nucleotides line up with TRBD1. The germline CDR1 and CDR2 sequences are SQVTM and ANQGSEA. Losses at the gene ends were 5 bases for V and 8 bases for J; bases not matched to a gene: 11. CDR3 length: 14 residues. In DNA, the CDR3 is TGCAGCGTTAGGACAGGGAATTATGCGGATGAGCAGTTCTTC. As protein: CSVRTGNYADEQFF.

This clone was seen only a few times. The gene calls are TRBV4-2 and TRBJ2-7; D possibly uses TRBD1 or TRBD2 (5 bases each). V gave up 3 bases and J gave up 3 bases, with 21 bases separating them. In germline, CDR1 is LGHNA, CDR2 YNFKEQ. The CDR3 totals 17 residues. As DNA, the CDR3 is TGTGCCAGCAGCCACGTTTCGAGGGGAAAGTGGTTCTACGAGCAGTACTTC. This encodes CASSHVSRGKWFYEQYF.

The chain couples TRBV5-6 to TRBJ2-3; D is perhaps TRBD1 or TRBD2 (5 bases each). Trimming took 3 bases from V and 3 from J, leaving 17 bases between them. The CDR3 is 16 residues long. CDR1 is SGHDT and CDR2 is YYEEEE in the germline V gene. The CDR3 nucleotides are TGTGCCAGCAGCTCCCCGTTGGAGTGGGGGACAGATACGCAGTATTTT. As protein: CASSSPLEWGTDTQYF.

This clone rates as medium-sized. This chain uses TRBV2 with TRBJ2-7, with 11 bases aligning to TRBD1. Germline trimming cut 6 bases from V and 2 bases from J; bases unmatched to any gene: 9. Germline-derived CDR1 and CDR2 are SNHLY and FYNNEI. CDR3 length equals 16 residues. The CDR3 nucleotides read TGTGCCAGCAGCAACCATGGACAGGGGGCGACCTACGAGCAGTACTTC. Translation gives CASSNHGQGATYEQYF.

The rearrangement uses TRBV2 and TRBJ1-1; 7 bases fit TRBD1. The CDR3 is 14 amino acids. The germline V gene has CDR1 SNHLY and CDR2 FYNNEI. V shed 11 bases, J shed 0 bases, and the junction held 9 bases outside the gene matches. CDR3 amino acids: CAGKAGGMNTEAFF. The CDR3 DNA reads as TGTGCCGGCAAGGCAGGGGGGATGAACACTGAAGCTTTCTTT.

This chain joins TRBV13 and TRBJ2-7; 8 bases fit TRBD2. There are 16 residues in the CDR3. Germline-derived CDR1 and CDR2 are PRHDT and FYEKMQ (reference sequence). After removal of 5 bases from V and 2 bases from J, the junction contained 11 bases not matched to a gene. The CDR3 nucleotides are TGTGCCAGCAGCCATCGGGGGGGGACGGCACCCTACGAGCAGTACTTC. Its translation: CASSHRGGTAPYEQYF.

J is TRBJ2-5 and V is TRBV5-1; D not resolved. Trimming cost V 2 bases and J 4 bases, with 3 bases left between them. Germline CDR1 reads SGHRS; CDR2 reads YFSETQ. This CDR3 has 11 residues. The CDR3 region is CASSLVETQYF. CDR3 sequence (DNA): TGCGCCAGCAGCTTAGTAGAGACCCAGTACTTC. The full variable domain, its missing parts supplied by reference TRBV5-1 and TRBJ2-5, is KAGVTQTPRYLIKTRGQQVTLSCSPISGHRSVSWYQQTPGQGLQFLFEYFSETQRNKGNFPGRFSGRQFSNSRSEMNVSTLELGDSALYLCASSLVETQYFGPGTRLLVL.

The chain is built from TRBV4-1 and TRBJ1-1, with D perhaps matching TRBD1 (5 bases). V lost 0 bases and J 8 bases, leaving 13 bases between the germline ends. The CDR3 is made up of 14 amino acids. CDR1 and CDR2 (germline): MGHRA, YSYEKL. CDR3 bases: TGCGCCAGCAGCCAAGATGGGTGGGGCAGCGAAGCTTTCTTT. Protein: CASSQDGWGSEAFF.

This chain links TRBV5-6 with TRBJ2-6; 8 bases match TRBD1. This CDR3 contains 16 residues. V lost 4 bases to trimming and J lost 0 bases; unmatched junction nucleotides: 3. Germline assignment: CDR1 SGHDT and CDR2 YYEEEE. The CDR3: CASSADRGSGANVLTF. CDR3 nucleotides: TGTGCCAGCAGCGCCGACAGGGGCTCTGGGGCCAACGTCCTGACTTTC.

The gene calls are TRBV4-1 and TRBJ2-7; possibly TRBD2 for D (6 bases). The germline V and J ends were trimmed by 0 bases and 2 bases, with 11 bases remaining between them. Per germline, CDR1 MGHRA and CDR2 YSYEKL. The CDR3 has 15 amino acids. The CDR3 coding sequence is TGCGCCAGCAGCCAAGATCTTGGCGGGGCCTACGAGCAGTACTTC. It encodes CASSQDLGGAYEQYF.

The DNA of the CDR3 is TGTGCCAGCAGCGGCGACCCGGGACAGGGAACGCACTATGGCTACACCTTC. Translated, it gives CASSGDPGQGTHYGYTF. The chain joins TRBV9 to TRBJ1-2; 9 bases fit TRBD1. Germline V gene lookup returns CDR1 SGDLS and CDR2 YYNGEE. CDR3 length: 17 residues. The ends lost 3 bases at V and 3 bases at J; junction bases unmatched: 12.

The gene calls are TRBV29-1 and TRBJ2-7, with D hard to call. Trimming cost V 2 bases and J 0 bases, with 11 bases left between them. Germline V gene lookup returns CDR1 SQVTM and CDR2 ANQGSEA. This CDR3 contains 14 residues. In nucleotides, the CDR3 is TGCAGCGTTGAACTAGGGTCCCCCTCCTACGAGCAGTACTTC. The encoded protein is CSVELGSPSYEQYF.

The chain joins TRBV4-3 to TRBJ2-5, with no clear D. The CDR3 totals 15 residues. Per the germline V gene, CDR1 is LGHNA and CDR2 is YSLEER. V shed 0 bases and J shed 4 bases, with 12 bases lying between them. The CDR3 DNA reads as TGCGCCAGCAGCCAAGATTGGGCCCTTAGAGAGACCCAGTACTTC. Amino acids: CASSQDWALRETQYF.

This clone was recorded a few times. V gene TRBV29-1 combines with J gene TRBJ1-3; D remains ambiguous. The CDR3 is 14 residues long. The V and J ends lost 6 bases and 0 bases respectively, with 12 bases between them. Germline assignment: CDR1 SQVTM and CDR2 ANQGSEA. The CDR3 spells CSVPRWSSGNTIYF. CDR3 coding DNA: TGCAGCGTACCCAGATGGAGCTCTGGAAACACCATATATTTT.